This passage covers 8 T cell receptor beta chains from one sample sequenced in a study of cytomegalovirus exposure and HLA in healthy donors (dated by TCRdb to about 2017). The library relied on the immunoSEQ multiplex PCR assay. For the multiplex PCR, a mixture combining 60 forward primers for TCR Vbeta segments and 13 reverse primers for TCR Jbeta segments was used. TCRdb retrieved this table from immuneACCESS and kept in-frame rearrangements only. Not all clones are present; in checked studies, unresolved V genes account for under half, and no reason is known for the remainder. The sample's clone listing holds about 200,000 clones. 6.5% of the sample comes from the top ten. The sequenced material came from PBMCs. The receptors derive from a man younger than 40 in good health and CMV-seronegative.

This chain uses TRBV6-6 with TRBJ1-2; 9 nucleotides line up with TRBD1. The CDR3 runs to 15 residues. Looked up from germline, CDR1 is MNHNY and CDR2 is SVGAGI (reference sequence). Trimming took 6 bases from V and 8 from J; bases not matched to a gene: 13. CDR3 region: CASREGSTGGAGYTF. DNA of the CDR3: TGTGCCAGCAGAGAGGGTTCGACAGGGGGAGCGGGCTACACCTTC.

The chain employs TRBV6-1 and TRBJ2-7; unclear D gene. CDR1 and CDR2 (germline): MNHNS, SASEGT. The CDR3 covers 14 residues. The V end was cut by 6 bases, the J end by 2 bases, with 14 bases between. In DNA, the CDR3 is TGTGCCAGCAGCCGCACAGAGAATCCCTACGAGCAGTACTTC. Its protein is CASSRTENPYEQYF.

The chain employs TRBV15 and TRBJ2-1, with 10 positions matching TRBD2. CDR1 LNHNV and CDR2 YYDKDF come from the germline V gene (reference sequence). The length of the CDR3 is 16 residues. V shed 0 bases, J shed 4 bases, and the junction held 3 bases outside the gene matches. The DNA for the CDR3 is TGTGCCACCAGCAGAGACACTAGCGGGAATTACAATGAGCAGTTCTTC. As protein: CATSRDTSGNYNEQFF.

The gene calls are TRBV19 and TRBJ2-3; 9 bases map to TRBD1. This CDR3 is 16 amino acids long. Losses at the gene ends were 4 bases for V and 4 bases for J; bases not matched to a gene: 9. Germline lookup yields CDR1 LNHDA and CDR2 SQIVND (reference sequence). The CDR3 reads CASSSFWDREADTQYF. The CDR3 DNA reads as TGTGCCAGTAGTAGTTTTTGGGACAGGGAGGCAGATACGCAGTATTTT.

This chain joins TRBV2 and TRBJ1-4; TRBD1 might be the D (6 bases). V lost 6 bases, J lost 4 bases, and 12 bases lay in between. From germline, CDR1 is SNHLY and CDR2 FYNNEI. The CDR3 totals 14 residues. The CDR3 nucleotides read TGTGCCAGCAGGGACCGAGGGGGTAATGAAAAACTGTTTTTT. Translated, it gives CASRDRGGNEKLFF.

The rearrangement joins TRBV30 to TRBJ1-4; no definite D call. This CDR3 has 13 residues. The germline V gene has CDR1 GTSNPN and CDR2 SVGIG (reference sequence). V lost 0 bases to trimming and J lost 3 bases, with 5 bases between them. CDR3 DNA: TGTGCCTGGAGTGTAGCCTCTAATGAAAAACTGTTTTTT. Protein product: CAWSVASNEKLFF.

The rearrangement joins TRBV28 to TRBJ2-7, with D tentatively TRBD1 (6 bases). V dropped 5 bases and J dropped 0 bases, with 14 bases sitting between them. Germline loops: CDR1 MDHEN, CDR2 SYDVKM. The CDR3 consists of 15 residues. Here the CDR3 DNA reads TGTGCCAGCAGTCCCGTAGACAGGAGCTCCTACGAGCAGTACTTC. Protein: CASSPVDRSSYEQYF.

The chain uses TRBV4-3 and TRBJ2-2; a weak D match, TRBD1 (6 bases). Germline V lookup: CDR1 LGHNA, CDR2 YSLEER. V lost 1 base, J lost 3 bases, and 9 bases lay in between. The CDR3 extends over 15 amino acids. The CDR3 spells CASSQVTGHTGELFF. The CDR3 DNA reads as TGCGCCAGCAGCCAAGTTACAGGGCACACCGGGGAGCTGTTTTTT.